A single sample is the source of the 2 T cell receptor beta chains below, sequenced in a study of blood T cells in healthy people across ages. Sample-barcoded 5' priming and a J-beta primer mix drove a second PCR of about 7 to 12 cycles. TCRdb recomputed calls from the 5' RACE reads with MiXCR, one row per CDR3 protein. The repertoire holds 1.5 million to 2 million distinct CDR3 sequences, 39% seen once, with 23% in the top ten. Sequenced input: blood. All receptors come from a human donor in good health.

V usage is TRBV29-1 and J usage is TRBJ1-2; 8 nucleotides match TRBD1. Trimming took 5 bases from V and 8 from J; bases not matched to a gene: 4. CDR3 length: 11 residues. From germline, CDR1 is SQVTM and CDR2 ANQGSEA. DNA for the CDR3: TGCAGCGTTCCAGGACAGGGAGGCTACACCTTC. Protein: CSVPGQGGYTF.

This clonotype was counted only a few times. The chain carries TRBV6-2 or TRBV6-3 and TRBJ1-2; no definite D call. Trimming cost V 7 bases and J 1 base, with 13 bases left between them. The CDR3 sequence is 14 residues long. The germline V gene encodes CDR1 MNHEY and CDR2 SVGEGT. The CDR3 here is CASNSFADNYGYTF. CDR3 in DNA: TGTGCCAGCAATTCTTTCGCGGATAACTATGGCTACACCTTC.